This TCR beta chain was profiled in a study of immune characterization of retroperitoneal liposarcoma. TCRdb recomputed calls from the PCR reads with MiXCR, one row per CDR3 protein. The table lists about 10,000 distinct CDR3 sequences, around a third of them singletons. The germline V gene has CDR1 MRHNA and CDR2 SNTAGT. The CDR3 contains 10 residues. The sample was tumor tissue. This receptor was obtained from a female donor with retroperitoneal liposarcoma. The rearrangement uses TRBV6-4 and TRBJ2-3; 7 bases are a match to TRBD1. TRBJ2-1 matches the DNA end more closely, so the J call is doubtful. DNA for the CDR3: TGTAGGGACAGCCACCCCGAGCAGTTCTTC. This encodes CRDSHPEQFF.